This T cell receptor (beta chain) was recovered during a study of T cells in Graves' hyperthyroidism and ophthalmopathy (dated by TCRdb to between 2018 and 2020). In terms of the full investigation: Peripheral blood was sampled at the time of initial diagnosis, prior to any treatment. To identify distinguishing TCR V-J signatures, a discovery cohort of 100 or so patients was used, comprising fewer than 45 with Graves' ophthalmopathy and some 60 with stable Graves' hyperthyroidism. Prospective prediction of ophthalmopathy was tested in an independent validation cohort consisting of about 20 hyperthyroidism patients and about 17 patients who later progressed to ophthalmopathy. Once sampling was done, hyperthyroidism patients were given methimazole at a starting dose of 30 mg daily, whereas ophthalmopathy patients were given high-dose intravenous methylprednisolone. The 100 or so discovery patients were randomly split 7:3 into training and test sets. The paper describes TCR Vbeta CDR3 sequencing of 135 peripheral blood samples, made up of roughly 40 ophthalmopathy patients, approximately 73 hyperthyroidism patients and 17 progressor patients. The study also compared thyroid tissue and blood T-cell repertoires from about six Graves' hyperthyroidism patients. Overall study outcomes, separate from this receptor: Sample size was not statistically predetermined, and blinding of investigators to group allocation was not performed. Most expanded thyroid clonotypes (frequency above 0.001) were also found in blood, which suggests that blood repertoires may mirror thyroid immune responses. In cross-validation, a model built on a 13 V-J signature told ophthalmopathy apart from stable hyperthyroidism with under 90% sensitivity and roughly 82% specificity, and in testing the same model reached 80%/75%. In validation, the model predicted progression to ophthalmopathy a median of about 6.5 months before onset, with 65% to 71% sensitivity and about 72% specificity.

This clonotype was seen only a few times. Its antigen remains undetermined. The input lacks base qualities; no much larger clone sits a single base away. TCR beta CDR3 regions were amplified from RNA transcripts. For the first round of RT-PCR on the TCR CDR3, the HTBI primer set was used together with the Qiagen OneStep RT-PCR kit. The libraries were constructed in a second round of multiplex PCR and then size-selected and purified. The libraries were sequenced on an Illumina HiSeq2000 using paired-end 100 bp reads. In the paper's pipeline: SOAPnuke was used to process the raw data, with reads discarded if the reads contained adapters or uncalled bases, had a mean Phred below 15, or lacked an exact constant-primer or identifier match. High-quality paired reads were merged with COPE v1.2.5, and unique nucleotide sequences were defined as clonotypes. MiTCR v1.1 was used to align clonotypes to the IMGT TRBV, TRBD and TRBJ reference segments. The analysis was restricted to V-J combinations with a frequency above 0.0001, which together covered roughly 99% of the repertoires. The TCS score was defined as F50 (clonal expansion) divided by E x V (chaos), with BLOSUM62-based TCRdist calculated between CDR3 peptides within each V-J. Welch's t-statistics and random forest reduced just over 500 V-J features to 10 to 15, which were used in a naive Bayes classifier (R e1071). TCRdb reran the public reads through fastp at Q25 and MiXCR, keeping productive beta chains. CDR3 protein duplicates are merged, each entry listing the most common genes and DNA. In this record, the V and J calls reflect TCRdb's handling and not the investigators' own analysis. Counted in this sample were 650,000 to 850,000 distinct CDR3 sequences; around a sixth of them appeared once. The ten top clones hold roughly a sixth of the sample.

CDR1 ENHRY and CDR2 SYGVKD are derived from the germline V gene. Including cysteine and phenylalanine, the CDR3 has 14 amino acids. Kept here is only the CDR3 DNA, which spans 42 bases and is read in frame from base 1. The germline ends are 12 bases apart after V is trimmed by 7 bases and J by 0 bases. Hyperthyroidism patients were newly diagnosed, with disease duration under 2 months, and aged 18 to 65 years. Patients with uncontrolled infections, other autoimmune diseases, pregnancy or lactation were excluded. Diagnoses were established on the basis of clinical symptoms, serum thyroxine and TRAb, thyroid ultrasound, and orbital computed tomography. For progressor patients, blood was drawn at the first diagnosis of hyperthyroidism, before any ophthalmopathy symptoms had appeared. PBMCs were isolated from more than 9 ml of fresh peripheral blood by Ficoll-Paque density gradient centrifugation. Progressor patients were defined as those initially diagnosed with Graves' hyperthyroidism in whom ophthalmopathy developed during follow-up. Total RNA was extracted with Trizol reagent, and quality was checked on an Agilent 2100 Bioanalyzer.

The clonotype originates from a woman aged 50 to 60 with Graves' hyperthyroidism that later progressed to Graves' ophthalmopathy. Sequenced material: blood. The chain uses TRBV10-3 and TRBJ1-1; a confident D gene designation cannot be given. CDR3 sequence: CAITRTEMNTEAFF. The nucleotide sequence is TGTGCCATCACCAGGACGGAGATGAACACTGAAGCTTTCTTT.